A selection of T cell receptor beta chains follows, all from one sample in a study of T cells in Graves' hyperthyroidism and ophthalmopathy. TCRdb used MiXCR to reprocess the multiplex PCR reads, holding one entry per CDR3 protein. The table records hundreds of thousands of distinct CDR3 sequences, roughly 14% of them present only once. Sequenced material: blood. These receptors were collected from a woman younger than 45 with Graves' hyperthyroidism that later progressed to Graves' ophthalmopathy. Both conserved end residues are part of each CDR3. A D gene is named only where the DNA matches it firmly. Expanded clones get a size class; other rows say once, few or many, or leave the size out.

J,length,D,V,size,DNA,CDR3
TRBJ1-5,14,TRBD1,TRBV20-1,once,TGCAGTGCTAGTCGACAGGGAAGCAATCCGCCCCAGCATTTT,CSASRQGSNPPQHF
TRBJ2-4,14,-,TRBV28,many,TGTGCCAGCAGCCCCGCGCTAGCCAAAAACATTCAGTACTTC,CASSPALAKNIQYF
TRBJ1-5,14,-,TRBV24-1,few,TGTGCCACCAGTGATCCCATGAATGGGCAGCCCCAGCATTTT,CATSDPMNGQPQHF
TRBJ2-3,15,-,TRBV7-9,many,TGTGCCAGCAGCTCCCTTCGGGACGAGACAGATACGCAGTATTTT,CASSSLRDETDTQYF
TRBJ2-7,17,TRBD2,TRBV4-3,-,TGCGCCAGCAGCCAAGGGACGCGGGAGGGCAGAAACTACGAGCAGTACTTC,CASSQGTREGRNYEQYF
TRBJ1-4,13,-,TRBV27,many,TGTGCCAGCAGTCGGGACTGGAATGAAAAACTGTTTTTT,CASSRDWNEKLFF
TRBJ1-2,12,-,TRBV3-1,-,TGTGCCAGCAGCCATCTGAGGAATGGCTACACCTTC,CASSHLRNGYTF
TRBJ2-1,12,-,TRBV27,-,TGTGCCAGCAGTCCCCAGGGGGAGGCTCAGTTCTTC,CASSPQGEAQFF
TRBJ2-1,13,-,TRBV30,-,TGTGCCTGGAGTCCCCACCTCCTAGATGAGCAGTTCTTC,CAWSPHLLDEQFF
TRBJ2-7,14,-,TRBV4-2,-,TGTGCCAGCAGCCAAGACGCAGGGAGCAACGAGCAGTACTTC,CASSQDAGSNEQYF
TRBJ2-7,19,TRBD2,TRBV12-3/TRBV12-4,many,TGTGCCAGCAGTGGTACTACTTTCCTTAGCGGGCATACCTCCTACGAGCAGTACTTC,CASSGTTFLSGHTSYEQYF
TRBJ2-1,13,-,TRBV24-1,few,TGTGCCACCAGTGATTTGCCGGGGGGCGAGCAGTTCTTC,CATSDLPGGEQFF
TRBJ2-2,15,TRBD2,TRBV18,-,TGTGCCAGCTCACCAGAGCGGGGGAACACCGGGGAGCTGTTTTTT,CASSPERGNTGELFF
TRBJ1-1,12,TRBD1,TRBV2,many,TGTGCCAGCAGCAACGGACAGGGAAGAGCTTTCTTT,CASSNGQGRAFF
TRBJ2-3,15,-,TRBV7-9,many,TGTGCCAGCAGCCCCCAAGGGGAAGACAGAGATACGCAGTATTTT,CASSPQGEDRDTQYF
TRBJ1-5,15,TRBD1,TRBV18,many,TGTGCCAGCTCACCGCGACAGGGGGAAGGTCAGCCCCAGCATTTT,CASSPRQGEGQPQHF
TRBJ2-7,13,TRBD1,TRBV2,few,TGTGCCAGCGGCCCGACAGGGGCCTACGAGCAGTACTTC,CASGPTGAYEQYF
TRBJ2-3,15,TRBD2,TRBV7-7,-,TGTGCTAGCAGCTTAGGAGCGGGACCCACAGATACGCAGTATTTT,CASSLGAGPTDTQYF
TRBJ2-3,16,-,TRBV7-9,few,TGTGCCAGCACCGATAGTCTACAGGGAGCCACAGATACGCAGTATTTT,CASTDSLQGATDTQYF
TRBJ2-1,12,-,TRBV27,many,TGTGCCAGCAGTAAACCTCTCGGTGAGCAGTTCTTC,CASSKPLGEQFF
TRBJ2-1,15,TRBD2,TRBV12-5,many,TGTGCTAGTGGTTTGCCAACGGGAGGTCTCAATGAGCAGTTCTTC,CASGLPTGGLNEQFF
TRBJ1-6,15,TRBD1,TRBV28,many,TGTGCCAGCGCTACCGACAGGGCGGGGAATTCACCCCTCCACTTT,CASATDRAGNSPLHF